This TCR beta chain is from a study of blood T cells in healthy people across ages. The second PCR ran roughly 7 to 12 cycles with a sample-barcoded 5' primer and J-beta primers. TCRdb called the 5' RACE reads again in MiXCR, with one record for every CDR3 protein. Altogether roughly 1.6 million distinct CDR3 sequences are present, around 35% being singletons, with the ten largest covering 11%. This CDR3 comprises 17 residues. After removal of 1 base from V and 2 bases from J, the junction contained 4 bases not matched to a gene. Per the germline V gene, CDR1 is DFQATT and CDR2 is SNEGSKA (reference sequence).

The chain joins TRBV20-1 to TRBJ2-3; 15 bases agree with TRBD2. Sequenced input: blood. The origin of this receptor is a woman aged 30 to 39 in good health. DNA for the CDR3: TGCAGTGCTAGAGGGGGACTAGCGGGGGGTCACACAGATACGCAGTATTTT. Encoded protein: CSARGGLAGGHTDTQYF.